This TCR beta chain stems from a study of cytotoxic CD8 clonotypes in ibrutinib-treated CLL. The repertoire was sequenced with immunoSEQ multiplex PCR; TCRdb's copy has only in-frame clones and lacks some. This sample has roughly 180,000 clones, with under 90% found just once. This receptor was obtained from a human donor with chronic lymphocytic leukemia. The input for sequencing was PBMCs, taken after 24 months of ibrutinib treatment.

The CDR3 nucleotides read TGTGCCAGCAGCTCCCGGGACAGAAACACTGAAGCTTTCTTT. Residues: CASSSRDRNTEAFF. The rearrangement joins TRBV7-9 to TRBJ1-1; 7 bases are a match to TRBD1. The CDR3 spans 14 residues. V dropped 4 bases and J dropped 2; count of bases not matched to a gene: 4. CDR1 is SEHNR and CDR2 is FQNEAQ in the germline V gene (reference sequence).